Listed below are T cell receptor beta chains from one sample, sequenced in a study of T cells after yellow fever vaccination. In TCRdb, the 5' RACE reads were re-called with MiXCR into one record per CDR3 protein. This table holds about 260,000 distinct CDR3 sequences, about an eighth found once. Material: CD4+ T cells sorted from PBMCs, obtained 45 days after the yellow fever booster vaccination. These receptors came from a man aged 30-40 years who received the YFV17D yellow fever vaccine. Each CDR3 is given with its conserved first and last residue. The D gene is left open where the match is weak. Rows may omit the clone size; those that give it use once, few, many or a size class.

d_gene	abundance	v_gene	j_gene	CDR3aa	CDR3nt
-	-	TRBV29-1	TRBJ2-1	CSVSTSSYNEQFF	TGCAGCGTGAGCACTAGCTCCTACAATGAGCAGTTCTTC
TRBD2	-	TRBV20-1	TRBJ2-1	CSALPYGREKVHEQFF	TGCAGTGCTCTTCCCTATGGGAGGGAGAAGGTCCATGAGCAGTTCTTC
TRBD2	-	TRBV28	TRBJ2-1	CASRGGGLNEQFF	TGTGCCAGCAGGGGGGGAGGGCTGAATGAGCAGTTCTTC
-	-	TRBV20-1	TRBJ2-4	CSASRQGKNIQYF	TGCAGTGCTAGCAGGCAGGGTAAAAACATTCAGTACTTC
-	-	TRBV7-2	TRBJ2-2	CASSLDPQGGGELFF	TGTGCCAGCAGCTTAGACCCTCAAGGGGGCGGGGAGCTGTTTTTT
-	-	TRBV6-5	TRBJ2-7	CASSPASNRNEQYF	TGTGCCAGCAGTCCAGCTAGTAACAGGAACGAGCAGTACTTC
-	few	TRBV29-1	TRBJ2-3	CSVPQYQDTQYF	TGCAGCGTTCCTCAATATCAGGATACGCAGTATTTT
TRBD1	few	TRBV4-1	TRBJ2-3	CASSRITGASTDTQYF	TGCGCCAGCAGCCGTATAACAGGGGCCAGCACAGATACGCAGTATTTT
-	-	TRBV7-8	TRBJ2-3	CASGRGFSTDTQYF	TGTGCCAGCGGACGGGGATTTAGCACAGATACGCAGTATTTT
-	many	TRBV6-1	TRBJ2-7	CASSRDPDYEQYF	TGTGCCAGCAGTCGGGACCCAGACTACGAGCAGTACTTC
-	-	TRBV29-1	TRBJ1-2	CSSHDSANYGYTF	TGCAGCTCCCACGACAGTGCTAACTATGGCTACACCTTC
-	few	TRBV12-3/TRBV12-4	TRBJ2-7	CASSIQVEQYF	TGTGCCAGCAGTATTCAGGTAGAGCAGTACTTC
-	few	TRBV20-1	TRBJ1-2	CSAPPVGPFLGYTF	TGCAGTGCGCCGCCGGTGGGACCGTTCCTTGGCTACACCTTC
-	few	TRBV19	TRBJ2-3	CASSMRGGPSDTQYF	TGTGCCAGTAGTATGCGAGGAGGGCCATCAGATACGCAGTATTTT
-	-	TRBV12-5	TRBJ2-1	CASGLHGNEQFF	TGTGCTAGTGGTTTGCACGGCAATGAGCAGTTCTTC
-	-	TRBV24-1	TRBJ2-1	CATSDPGPHNEQFF	TGTGCCACCAGTGACCCGGGACCCCACAATGAGCAGTTCTTC
-	once	TRBV5-4	TRBJ2-7	CASSAGQTYEQYF	TGTGCCAGCAGCGCGGGACAGACCTACGAGCAGTACTTC
-	few	TRBV3-1	TRBJ2-5	CASSQGTKPGETQYF	TGTGCCAGCAGCCAAGGAACAAAACCGGGCGAGACCCAGTACTTC
-	many	TRBV20-1	TRBJ2-1	CSARTHINEQFF	TGCAGTGCTAGAACCCATATAAATGAGCAGTTCTTC
-	-	TRBV4-3	TRBJ1-2	CASSQDPDSSYGYTF	TGCGCCAGCAGCCAAGATCCTGACAGTTCCTATGGCTACACCTTC
TRBD2	few	TRBV20-1	TRBJ2-3	CSARLAGTSTDTQYF	TGCAGTGCTAGACTAGCGGGAACTAGCACAGATACGCAGTATTTT
-	few	TRBV3-1	TRBJ2-7	CASSQDLYRGGYEQYF	TGTGCCAGCAGCCAAGATCTCTACAGGGGAGGGTACGAGCAGTACTTC
-	many	TRBV6-5	TRBJ1-5	CASSYVGQGHRNQPQHF	TGTGCCAGCAGTTACGTGGGACAAGGACACCGAAATCAGCCCCAGCATTTT
-	-	TRBV5-1	TRBJ2-7	CASRHGTAGDEQYF	TGCGCCAGCAGACACGGGACGGCAGGGGACGAGCAGTACTTC
-	few	TRBV4-3	TRBJ2-4	CASSQGSGRPGHIQYF	TGCGCCAGCAGCCAAGGGTCAGGACGCCCGGGCCACATTCAGTACTTC
TRBD2	few	TRBV27	TRBJ2-7	CASRLAGFPEQYF	TGTGCCAGCAGACTAGCGGGATTTCCCGAGCAGTACTTC
TRBD2	-	TRBV6-2/TRBV6-3	TRBJ2-1	CASSSAGGAKNEQFF	TGTGCCAGCAGTTCAGCGGGAGGGGCAAAAAATGAGCAGTTCTTC
-	many	TRBV7-2	TRBJ2-5	CASSPGHRAFETQYF	TGTGCCAGCAGCCCAGGACACAGGGCGTTTGAGACCCAGTACTTC
-	few	TRBV5-1	TRBJ2-5	CASSLFREETQYF	TGCGCCAGCAGCTTGTTTCGGGAGGAGACCCAGTACTTC
-	-	TRBV10-3	TRBJ2-5	CAISAKTPETQYF	TGTGCCATCAGTGCGAAGACTCCAGAGACCCAGTACTTC
-	-	TRBV6-2/TRBV6-3	TRBJ2-6	CASSFEGTGANVLTF	TGTGCCAGCAGTTTTGAGGGAACCGGGGCCAACGTCCTGACTTTC
-	-	TRBV20-1	TRBJ2-3	CSASSASTDTQYF	TGCAGTGCTAGCTCAGCTAGCACAGATACGCAGTATTTT
-	-	TRBV9	TRBJ1-6	CASSPGSPGDSPLHF	TGTGCCAGCAGCCCCGGAAGCCCCGGAGATTCACCCCTCCACTTT
TRBD1	-	TRBV29-1	TRBJ2-7	CSGTGQGGSEQYF	TGCAGCGGGACCGGACAGGGAGGTTCCGAGCAGTACTTC
-	few	TRBV19	TRBJ1-5	CASSIQQGLGQPQHF	TGTGCCAGTAGTATACAACAGGGTCTGGGCCAGCCCCAGCATTTT
-	few	TRBV28	TRBJ2-3	CASSPPPPGTDTQYF	TGTGCCAGCAGCCCTCCTCCTCCCGGCACAGATACGCAGTATTTT
TRBD2	few	TRBV5-1	TRBJ2-2	CASSGGLAGTGELFF	TGCGCCAGCAGCGGGGGACTAGCGGGCACCGGGGAGCTGTTTTTT
-	few	TRBV7-2	TRBJ2-7	CASRRDAVYEQYF	TGTGCCAGCAGAAGGGACGCGGTCTACGAGCAGTACTTC
TRBD1	many	TRBV20-1	TRBJ1-2	CSARNPGQDNYGYTF	TGCAGTGCTAGAAACCCGGGACAGGATAACTATGGCTACACCTTC
-	-	TRBV29-1	TRBJ2-7	CSGWDGAYEQYF	TGCAGCGGCTGGGACGGAGCCTACGAGCAGTACTTC
-	few	TRBV3-1	TRBJ2-7	CASSQYSYEQYF	TGTGCCAGCAGCCAGTACTCCTACGAGCAGTACTTC
-	few	TRBV7-3	TRBJ2-1	CASSPTRTSYNEQFF	TGTGCCAGCAGCCCCACTAGGACGTCCTACAATGAGCAGTTCTTC
-	few	TRBV25-1	TRBJ2-7	CASSEGFGVKQYF	TGTGCCAGCAGTGAAGGATTTGGAGTTAAGCAGTACTTC
TRBD2	few	TRBV20-1	TRBJ2-3	CTRAGGPTDTQYF	TGCACCAGAGCGGGAGGACCCACAGATACGCAGTATTTT
-	many	TRBV29-1	TRBJ2-5	CSVESAQYF	TGCAGCGTTGAATCGGCCCAGTACTTC